Listed below are T cell receptor beta chains from one sample, sequenced in a study of shared clonotypes between healthy human individuals. Data came from immunoSEQ multiplex PCR; TCRdb stores just in-frame clones and leaves some out. The data hold about 2 million clones, with roughly 94% observed a single time. Sequenced sample: naive CD4+ T cells sorted from blood. The receptor set was obtained from a man aged 18 to 35 in good health. Each CDR3 is given with its conserved first and last residue. Each record gives: clone size, J gene, V gene, D gene, CDR3 protein, CDR3 DNA. D genes are given only for firm matches. For some rows the clone size is stated as once, few or many, or as a class when expanded; others skip it.

>NA|TRBJ2-1|TRBV5-1|TRBD1
CASSLGQGSYNEQFF
TGCGCCAGCAGCCTCGGACAGGGCTCTTACAATGAGCAGTTCTTC
>NA|TRBJ1-6|TRBV5-1|TRBD1
CASSRDRNSYNSPLHF
TGCGCCAGCAGCCGGGACAGGAACTCCTATAATTCACCCCTCCACTTT
>NA|TRBJ2-7|TRBV6-1|NA
CASTLWESISYEQYF
TGTGCCAGCACCCTCTGGGAATCCATTTCCTACGAGCAGTACTTC
>NA|TRBJ2-1|TRBV15|TRBD2
CATSRGDSGGFNEQFF
TGTGCCACCAGCAGAGGGGATAGCGGGGGCTTCAATGAGCAGTTCTTC
>NA|TRBJ2-7|TRBV27|NA
CASSFSPWAVYEQYF
TGTGCCAGCAGTTTTTCCCCATGGGCGGTCTACGAGCAGTACTTC
>once|TRBJ1-1|TRBV4-1|NA
CASSQGTVNTEAFF
TGCGCCAGCAGCCAAGGGACGGTGAACACTGAAGCTTTCTTT
>NA|TRBJ1-2|TRBV5-1|NA
CASSAGVPGGYGYTF
TGCGCCAGCAGTGCCGGGGTCCCGGGAGGGTATGGCTACACCTTC
>NA|TRBJ2-1|TRBV29-1|NA
CSVGREYNEQFF
TGCAGCGTTGGACGAGAATACAATGAGCAGTTCTTC
>NA|TRBJ2-1|TRBV11-2|NA
CASSEASIPGQFF
TGTGCCAGCAGCGAAGCCTCAATCCCTGGGCAGTTCTTC
>NA|TRBJ1-1|TRBV19|TRBD1
CASRPLPGQGGEAFF
TGTGCCAGTAGACCACTCCCGGGACAGGGCGGTGAAGCTTTCTTT
>NA|TRBJ1-2|TRBV5-1|NA
CASSLQWESNYGYTF
TGCGCCAGCAGTCTACAGTGGGAGTCTAACTATGGCTACACCTTC
>NA|TRBJ1-3|TRBV2|NA
CASSRSGSSGNTIYF
TGTGCCAGCAGTCGGTCAGGATCCTCTGGAAACACCATATATTTT
>once|TRBJ1-1|TRBV30|NA
CAWSVQGRIAFF
TGTGCCTGGAGTGTACAAGGCAGGATAGCTTTCTTT
>NA|TRBJ2-1|TRBV7-9|NA
CASEGGPYNEQFF
TGTGCCAGCGAGGGGGGCCCCTACAATGAGCAGTTCTTC
>NA|TRBJ2-3|TRBV6-5|NA
CASRKRGTDTQYF
TGTGCCAGCAGAAAAAGGGGAACGGATACGCAGTATTTT
>NA|TRBJ2-7|TRBV2|NA
CASSGSHYEQYF
TGTGCCAGCAGTGGGAGCCACTACGAGCAGTACTTC
>NA|TRBJ2-3|TRBV5-1|NA
CASSPRFRRDPDTQYF
TGCGCCAGCAGCCCCCGTTTTCGTAGGGACCCAGATACGCAGTATTTT
>NA|TRBJ2-3|TRBV6-6|NA
CASMAGPDTQYF
TGTGCCAGCATGGCAGGACCAGATACGCAGTATTTT
>NA|TRBJ1-2|TRBV28|NA
CASSLPGGYGYTF
TGTGCCAGCAGTTTGCCCGGGGGCTATGGCTACACCTTC
>NA|TRBJ2-3|TRBV6-1|TRBD2
CASSEARRTSGSADTQYF
TGTGCCAGCAGTGAAGCTAGGAGGACTAGCGGGAGTGCAGATACGCAGTATTTT